A single sample is the source of the 4 T cell receptor beta chains below, sequenced in a study of blood T cell repertoires in COVID-19. Sequencing was performed with immunoSEQ multiplex PCR; in TCRdb, only in-frame clones are kept and a portion is missing. Here the sample spans 310,000 or so clones, about 85% being singletons. Source material: PBMCs or T cells enriched from blood (not recorded which). The receptors derive from a woman aged 25-40 years who had recovered from COVID-19.

The chain combines TRBV6-2 or TRBV6-3 with TRBJ2-5; possible D gene TRBD2, 6 bases. CDR1 and CDR2 from the germline V gene are MNHEY and SVGEGT. The CDR3 has 15 residues. V lost 5 bases, J lost 7 bases, and 20 bases lay in between. Written as DNA, the CDR3 is TGTGCCAGCAGTAACCCGGGACTGGGGAGCGGGACCCAGTACTTC. It specifies CASSNPGLGSGTQYF.

V is TRBV30 and J is TRBJ1-2; 8 positions match TRBD1. The CDR3 length is 13 residues. Germline values: CDR1 GTSNPN, CDR2 SVGIG (reference sequence). V shed 0 bases and J 7 bases; nucleotides not matched to a gene: 4. CDR3 in amino acids: CAWSVGQGRGYTF. The DNA of the CDR3 is TGTGCCTGGAGTGTAGGACAGGGTCGTGGCTACACCTTC. Full variable domain (missing parts from reference TRBV30 and TRBJ1-2): SQTIHQWPATLVQPVGSPLSLECTVEGTSNPNLYWYRQAAGRGLQLLFYSVGIGQISSEVPQNLSASRPQDRQFILSSKKLLLSDSGFYLCAWSVGQGRGYTFGSGTRLTVV.

The gene calls are TRBV10-2 and TRBJ1-5, with D unresolved. This CDR3 region has 15 residues. The V and J ends lost 4 bases and 4 bases respectively, with 14 bases between them. Germline V gene data show CDR1 as WSHSY and CDR2 as SAAADI. The CDR3 is CASSGFGQKNQPQHF. The CDR3 nucleotides read TGCGCCAGCAGTGGTTTTGGGCAGAAGAATCAGCCCCAGCATTTT.

The chain links TRBV15 to TRBJ2-6, with unresolved D. Looked up from germline, CDR1 is LNHNV and CDR2 is YYDKDF (reference sequence). Trimming took 0 bases from V and 0 from J, leaving 12 bases between them. The CDR3 runs 18 residues. CDR3 amino acids: CATSRDPFGGSGANVLTF. As DNA, the CDR3 is TGTGCCACCAGCAGAGACCCTTTTGGCGGCTCTGGGGCCAACGTCCTGACTTTC.